The 17 T cell receptor beta chains listed next were all sequenced from one sample in a study of blood T cell repertoires in COVID-19. The repertoire was sequenced with immunoSEQ multiplex PCR; TCRdb's copy has only in-frame clones and lacks some. The sample records 85,000 to 95,000 clones, around 86% being singletons. Material for sequencing was peripheral blood. These receptors all come from a woman aged 80 or over with acute or convalescent COVID-19.

This chain links TRBV19 with TRBJ2-1, with a possible D match to TRBD2 (5 bases). The CDR3 is made up of 15 amino acids. Germline V lookup: CDR1 LNHDA, CDR2 SQIVND (reference sequence). V was clipped by 2 bases and J by 8 bases, with 16 bases between them. This chain's CDR3 is CASSIRASTAHEQFF. Written as DNA, the CDR3 is TGTGCCAGTAGTATAAGGGCTAGCACGGCCCATGAGCAGTTCTTC.

The chain employs TRBV7-2 and TRBJ2-7; 9 bases fit TRBD1. The CDR3 loop spans 15 amino acids. V lost 3 bases and J lost 1; bases outside the gene matches: 4. CDR1 is SGHTA and CDR2 is FQGNSA in the germline V gene. CDR3 residues: CASSFEQGASYEQYF. The CDR3 bases are TGTGCCAGCAGCTTTGAACAGGGGGCTTCCTACGAGCAGTACTTC.

The rearrangement links TRBV2 to TRBJ1-6; TRBD1 matches 9 bases. The ends lost 6 bases at V and 10 bases at J; junction bases unmatched: 4. The CDR3 runs 13 residues. From germline, CDR1 is SNHLY and CDR2 FYNNEI. The CDR3 is CASRDRGNSPLHF. The CDR3 region has the DNA TGTGCCAGCAGGGACAGGGGCAACTCACCCCTCCACTTT. The variable domain in full, completed from reference TRBV2 and TRBJ1-6, reads EPEVTQTPSHQVTQMGQEVILRCVPISNHLYFYWYRQILGQKVEFLVSFYNNEISEKSEIFDDQFSVERPDGSNFTLKIRSTKLEDSAMYFCASRDRGNSPLHFGNGTRLTVT.

This chain links TRBV30 with TRBJ1-5; TRBD1 matches 8 bases. The V and J ends lost 0 bases and 4 bases, in that order; junction bases with no gene match: 5. The CDR3 is 15 residues long. Germline V CDR1 and CDR2: GTSNPN, SVGIG (reference sequence). As DNA, the CDR3 is TGTGCCTGGAGTGTACAGGGGGGTCTAAATCAGCCCCAGCATTTT. Translated, it gives CAWSVQGGLNQPQHF.

This clone was seen a single time. The gene calls are TRBV27 and TRBJ1-1; D might be TRBD1 (5 bases). Trimming stripped 0 bases from V and 4 bases from J, with 12 bases between. CDR1 MNHEY and CDR2 SMNVEV come from the germline V gene (reference sequence). The CDR3 spans 15 residues. As DNA, the CDR3 is TGTGCCAGCAGTTTATCTGCCAGGGCCAGCACTGAAGCTTTCTTT. Amino acids: CASSLSARASTEAFF.

The chain carries TRBV4-1 and TRBJ2-1, with TRBD2 as a possible D gene (6 bases). Germline V CDR1 and CDR2: MGHRA, YSYEKL. The CDR3 loop spans 16 amino acids. Trimming stripped 0 bases from V and 0 bases from J, with 9 bases between. CDR3 amino acids: CASSQEGGNSYNEQFF. CDR3 bases: TGCGCCAGCAGCCAAGAAGGCGGGAACTCCTACAATGAGCAGTTCTTC.

The chain recombines TRBV5-6 with TRBJ1-2, with a possible D match to TRBD1 (5 bases). The CDR3 is 12 residues long. Per the germline V gene, CDR1 is SGHDT and CDR2 is YYEEEE. With 5 bases removed from V and 8 bases from J, the gap between germline ends came to 13 bases. The CDR3 DNA is TGTGCCAGCAGGGGGCTACAGAGGGGCTACACCTTC. It encodes CASRGLQRGYTF.

The chain has TRBV29-1 and TRBJ1-2, with a possible D match to TRBD1 (5 bases). V shed 8 bases and J shed 7 bases, with 14 bases lying between them. Germline CDR1 SQVTM, CDR2 ANQGSEA. The CDR3 consists of 11 residues. The CDR3 here is CSTDKRSGYTF. The CDR3 nucleotides read TGCAGCACGGACAAGAGGTCTGGCTACACCTTC.

The chain carries TRBV9 and TRBJ1-2; TRBD1 matches 11 bases. V was pared by 4 bases and J by 8 bases, with 7 bases of the junction left unmatched. CDR3 length equals 14 residues. Germline lookup yields CDR1 SGDLS and CDR2 YYNGEE. The CDR3 bases are TGTGCCAGCAGCCCTCGGACAGGGGGCGCCGGCTACACCTTC. Translated: CASSPRTGGAGYTF.

This chain joins TRBV6-4 and TRBJ1-6; 8 bases map to TRBD1. J gave up 5 bases and V 4 bases, and 1 base lay outside the gene matches. Germline V gene sequence: CDR1 MRHNA, CDR2 SNTAGT. The CDR3 runs 14 residues. Here the CDR3 reads CASSATGDNSPLHF. The DNA for the CDR3 is TGTGCCAGCAGTGCGACAGGGGATAATTCACCCCTCCACTTT.

V gene TRBV9 combines with J gene TRBJ2-7; TRBD1 agrees at 7 bases. The germline CDR1 and CDR2 sequences are SGDLS and YYNGEE. V lost 0 bases and J lost 0; bases outside the gene matches: 6. The CDR3 covers 16 residues. The CDR3 nucleotides read TGTGCCAGCAGCGTAGCTTGGGACAGTGACTCCTACGAGCAGTACTTC. It yields the protein CASSVAWDSDSYEQYF.

In this sample, this clone turned up once. The genes are TRBV19 and TRBJ2-7; D remains ambiguous. Deletions cut 2 bases from V and 5 bases from J, with 16 bases between. From germline, CDR1 is LNHDA and CDR2 SQIVND (reference sequence). The CDR3 has 15 amino acids. CDR3: CASSISGQAPDEQYF. DNA of the CDR3: TGTGCCAGTAGTATATCCGGTCAGGCGCCGGACGAGCAGTACTTC.

This chain links TRBV30 with TRBJ1-2, with a tentative D call TRBD1 (5 bases). Germline values: CDR1 GTSNPN, CDR2 SVGIG (reference sequence). This CDR3 is built from 15 residues. V lost 3 bases to trimming and J lost 3 bases, with 17 bases between them. CDR3 DNA: TGTGCCTGGAGCGCGGGGCAGGGAAGGTACTATGGCTACACCTTC. Translated: CAWSAGQGRYYGYTF. Combining the CDR3 with reference TRBV30 and TRBJ1-2 gives the whole variable domain SQTIHQWPATLVQPVGSPLSLECTVEGTSNPNLYWYRQAAGRGLQLLFYSVGIGQISSEVPQNLSASRPQDRQFILSSKKLLLSDSGFYLCAWSAGQGRYYGYTFGSGTRLTVV.

The V and J genes are TRBV6-2 or TRBV6-3 and TRBJ1-1; D unresolved. V lost 5 bases and J lost 4, with 17 bases in between. Germline loops: CDR1 MNHEY, CDR2 SVGEGT. The length of the CDR3 is 15 residues. CDR3 sequence (DNA): TGTGCCAGCAGTCCGTACCGGGAGGCGGGCACTGAAGCTTTCTTT. Its translation: CASSPYREAGTEAFF.

The rearrangement links TRBV20-1 to TRBJ2-3, with TRBD2 as a possible D gene (6 bases). Trimming took off 3 bases at V and 1 base at J, with 8 bases between the two ends. There are 13 residues in the CDR3. CDR1 DFQATT and CDR2 SNEGSKA come from the germline V gene (reference sequence). The CDR3 coding sequence is TGCAGTGCTAGTAAGCGGGGCACAGATACGCAGTATTTT. Its protein is CSASKRGTDTQYF.

The V and J genes are TRBV4-1 and TRBJ1-4, with D perhaps matching TRBD1 (6 bases). The CDR3 spans 15 residues. The germline V gene encodes CDR1 MGHRA and CDR2 YSYEKL. Trimming pared 0 bases from V and 8 bases from J, leaving 13 bases between. CDR3 sequence reads: CASSQEGAREEKLFF. The CDR3 region has the DNA TGCGCCAGCAGCCAAGAGGGGGCCAGGGAGGAAAAACTGTTTTTT.

The V gene is TRBV5-1, the J gene TRBJ1-1; D is possibly TRBD1 (5 bases). Deletions cut 0 bases from V and 3 bases from J, with 9 bases between. The germline CDR1 and CDR2 sequences are SGHRS and YFSETQ. The length of the CDR3 is 14 residues. This CDR3 is CASSLGSGDTEAFF. The CDR3 region has the DNA TGCGCCAGCAGCTTGGGGTCGGGGGACACTGAAGCTTTCTTT. The whole variable domain, filled in from reference TRBV5-1 and TRBJ1-1, reads KAGVTQTPRYLIKTRGQQVTLSCSPISGHRSVSWYQQTPGQGLQFLFEYFSETQRNKGNFPGRFSGRQFSNSRSEMNVSTLELGDSALYLCASSLGSGDTEAFFGQGTRLTVV.